These 4 T cell receptor beta chains were sequenced from one sample in a study of blood T cell repertoires in COVID-19 (dated by TCRdb to the early 2020s). Library prep was done by the immunoSEQ multiplex PCR assay. Entries here come from immuneACCESS through TCRdb and include only in-frame sequences with V and J called. Some clones fail to appear in such tables; in the studies checked, an unresolved V gene covers under half of the shortfall, and the cause of the remainder is unknown. Across this sample there are 120,000 or so clones, with roughly nine tenths seen only once. Of the sample, around 8% is held by the ten largest clones. Specimen: peripheral blood. All receptors derive from a man aged 65-85 years who had recovered from COVID-19.

This chain uses TRBV2 with TRBJ2-3; maybe TRBD2 (5 bases). Germline assignment: CDR1 SNHLY and CDR2 FYNNEI. CDR3 length: 14 amino acids. Trimming removed 2 bases from V and 5 bases from J, with 11 bases in between. The CDR3 sequence is CASSEQGSGDTQYF. Written as DNA, the CDR3 is TGTGCCAGCAGTGAACAAGGGAGTGGAGATACGCAGTATTTT.

J is TRBJ1-2 and V is TRBV6-5; the match to TRBD1 covers 8 bases. The germline V gene has CDR1 MNHEY and CDR2 SVGAGI. After removal of 4 bases from V and 4 bases from J, the junction contained 8 bases not matched to a gene. This CDR3 has 15 amino acids. In DNA, the CDR3 is TGTGCCAGCAGTTCCGGGGACAGGCTGGCCTATGGCTACACCTTC. Protein sequence: CASSSGDRLAYGYTF.

The genes are TRBV7-9 and TRBJ2-7, with D perhaps matching TRBD1 (5 bases). The V and J ends lost 4 bases and 1 base respectively, with 11 bases between them. CDR3 size: 14 residues. The germline gives CDR1 SEHNR, CDR2 FQNEAQ (reference sequence). The CDR3 region has the DNA TGTGCCAGCAGCTCCCCGAACAGGTCCTACGAGCAGTACTTC. This gives the protein CASSSPNRSYEQYF.

Of note for this clone: The same CDR3 also results from other DNA sequences found in this sample. V gene TRBV4-1 combines with J gene TRBJ2-1, with TRBD2 matching 11 bases. V gave up 1 base and J gave up 4 bases; unmatched junction bases: 3. The CDR3 totals 16 residues. Germline V gives CDR1 MGHRA, CDR2 YSYEKL. The CDR3 DNA reads as TGCGCCAGCAGCCAAGGACTAGCGGGGCTTTACAATGAGCAGTTCTTC. Encoded protein: CASSQGLAGLYNEQFF.